This TCR beta chain was recorded in a study of T cell clonality in common variable immunodeficiency. The sample holds many counts of this clone. Its target is unknown. Study findings and constraints: Patient heterogeneity in the CVID cohort limited correlations between repertoire features and clinical complications. Fewer deletions and N-nucleotide insertions were reportedly seen in common variable immunodeficiency TCR beta sequences. T cell subpopulation sequencing would be needed to explain CVID clonality.

Sequencing used immunoSEQ multiplex PCR; TCRdb keeps in-frame clones, though not all of them. The data show about 28,000 clones, with none appearing a single time. Sequenced sample: peripheral blood mononuclear cells. This clonotype originated in a human donor with common variable immunodeficiency.

The covered CDR3 bases are TGTGCCAGCTCACCACACAGCCAAGAGACC. Its protein product is CASSPHSQET. Given in full, the CDR3 is CASSPHSQETQYF. V usage is TRBV18 and J usage is TRBJ2-5; D call uncertain. The CDR3 end is not reached by the read, which stops 3 residues before it; the germline J gene fills it in. CDR3 length: 13 residues. Trimming stripped 1 base from V and 1 base from J, with 4 bases between. Germline CDR1 reads KGHSH; CDR2 reads LQKENI.